This T cell receptor beta chain was obtained from a study of shared clonotypes between healthy human individuals. At the level of the study: CD4 naive and memory got three plates each, CD8 naive two, CD8 memory one.

This table comes from immunoSEQ multiplex PCR, and its TCRdb copy is limited to in-frame clones, with some not included. Of over 950,000 clones listed, roughly 77% are singletons. This CDR3 is 16 amino acids long. Trimming removed 2 bases at V and 0 bases at J, with 10 bases between. Germline assignment: CDR1 MNHNS and CDR2 SASEGT. Whole-study findings and limits: Clonotype sharing across donors was expected to vary with sequencing depth. All-four-donor shared clonotypes had higher generation probabilities than non-shared clonotypes did.

In the case of this clone: The antigen is unknown.

The genes are TRBV6-1 and TRBJ2-2; D gene uncertain. Source material: memory CD4+ T cells from PBMCs. Subset defined: CD45RA-negative fraction. The TCR sequence derives from a man younger than 30 in good health. Some clones in this sample may be carry-over from other donors' samples. CDR3 DNA: TGTGCCAGCAGTGAATTCCAGGTTGCGAACACCGGGGAGCTGTTTTTT. Its protein product is CASSEFQVANTGELFF.